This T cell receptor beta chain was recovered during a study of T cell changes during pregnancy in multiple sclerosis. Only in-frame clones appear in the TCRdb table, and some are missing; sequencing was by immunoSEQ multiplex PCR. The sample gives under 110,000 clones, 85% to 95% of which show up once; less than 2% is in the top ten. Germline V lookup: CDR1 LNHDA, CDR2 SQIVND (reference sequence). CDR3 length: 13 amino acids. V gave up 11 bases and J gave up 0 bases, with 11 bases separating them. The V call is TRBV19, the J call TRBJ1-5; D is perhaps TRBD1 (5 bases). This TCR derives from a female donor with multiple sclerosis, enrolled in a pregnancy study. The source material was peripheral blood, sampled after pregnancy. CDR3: CAGGGYSNQPQHF. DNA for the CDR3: TGTGCCGGGGGAGGTTATAGCAATCAGCCCCAGCATTTT.